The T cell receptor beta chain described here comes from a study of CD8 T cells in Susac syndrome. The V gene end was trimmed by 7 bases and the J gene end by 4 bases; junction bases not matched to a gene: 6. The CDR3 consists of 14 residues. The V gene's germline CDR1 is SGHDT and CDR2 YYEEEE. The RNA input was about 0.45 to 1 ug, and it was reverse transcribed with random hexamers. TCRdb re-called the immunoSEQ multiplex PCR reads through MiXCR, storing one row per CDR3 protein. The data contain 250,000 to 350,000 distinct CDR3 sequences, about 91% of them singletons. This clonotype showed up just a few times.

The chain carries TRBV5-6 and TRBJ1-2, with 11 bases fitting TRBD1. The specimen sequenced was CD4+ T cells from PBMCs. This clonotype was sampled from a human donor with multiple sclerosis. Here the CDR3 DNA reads TGTGCCAGCGCGACCGGGACAGGGGGCTATGGCTACACCTTC. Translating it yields CASATGTGGYGYTF.